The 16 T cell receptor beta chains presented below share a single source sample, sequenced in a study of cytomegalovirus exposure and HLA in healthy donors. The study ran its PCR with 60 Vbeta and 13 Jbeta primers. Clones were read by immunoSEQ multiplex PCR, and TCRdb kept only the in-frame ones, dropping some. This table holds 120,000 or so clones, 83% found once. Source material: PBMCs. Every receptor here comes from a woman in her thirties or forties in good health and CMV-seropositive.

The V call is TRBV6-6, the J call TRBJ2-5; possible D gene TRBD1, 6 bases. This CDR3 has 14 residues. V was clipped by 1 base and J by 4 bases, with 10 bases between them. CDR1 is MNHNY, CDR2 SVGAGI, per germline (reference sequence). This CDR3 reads CASSYYPGVETQYF. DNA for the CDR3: TGTGCCAGCAGTTACTATCCAGGGGTAGAGACCCAGTACTTC.

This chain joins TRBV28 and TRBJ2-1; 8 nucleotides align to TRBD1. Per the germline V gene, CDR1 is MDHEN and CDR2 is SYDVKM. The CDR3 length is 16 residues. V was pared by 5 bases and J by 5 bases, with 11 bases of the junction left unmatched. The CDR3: CASSQASGQVNNEQFF. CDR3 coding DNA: TGTGCCAGCAGTCAAGCGTCGGGACAGGTGAACAATGAGCAGTTCTTC.

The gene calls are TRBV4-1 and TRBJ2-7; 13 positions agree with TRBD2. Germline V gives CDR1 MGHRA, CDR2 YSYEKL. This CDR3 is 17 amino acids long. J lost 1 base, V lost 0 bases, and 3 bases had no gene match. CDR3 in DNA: TGCGCCAGCAGCCAAGAAGAGGGACTAGCGGGGTCCTACGAGCAGTACTTC. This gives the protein CASSQEEGLAGSYEQYF.

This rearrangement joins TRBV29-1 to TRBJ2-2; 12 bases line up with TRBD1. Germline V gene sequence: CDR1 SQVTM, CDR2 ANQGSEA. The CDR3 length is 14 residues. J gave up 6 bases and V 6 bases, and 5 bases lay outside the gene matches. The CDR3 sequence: CSVGTGGGPGELFF. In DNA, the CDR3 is TGCAGCGTCGGGACAGGGGGCGGGCCCGGGGAGCTGTTTTTT.

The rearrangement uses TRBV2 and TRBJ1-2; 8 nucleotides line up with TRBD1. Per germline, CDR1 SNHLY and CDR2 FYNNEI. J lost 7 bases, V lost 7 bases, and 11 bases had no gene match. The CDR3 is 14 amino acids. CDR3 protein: CASTEERTGSGYTF. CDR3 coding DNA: TGTGCCAGCACCGAGGAAAGGACAGGGTCTGGCTACACCTTC.

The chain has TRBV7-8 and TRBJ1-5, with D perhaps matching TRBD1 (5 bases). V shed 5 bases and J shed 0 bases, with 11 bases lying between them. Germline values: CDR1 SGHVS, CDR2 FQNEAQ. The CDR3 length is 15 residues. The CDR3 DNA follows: TGTGCCAGCAGCGGCAGGGCCTATAGCAATCAGCCCCAGCATTTT. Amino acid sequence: CASSGRAYSNQPQHF. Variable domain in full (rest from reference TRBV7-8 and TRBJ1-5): GAGVSQSPRYKVAKRGQDVALRCDPISGHVSLFWYQQALGQGPEFLTYFQNEAQLDKSGLPSDRFFAERPEGSVSTLKIQRTQQEDSAVYLCASSGRAYSNQPQHFGDGTRLSIL.

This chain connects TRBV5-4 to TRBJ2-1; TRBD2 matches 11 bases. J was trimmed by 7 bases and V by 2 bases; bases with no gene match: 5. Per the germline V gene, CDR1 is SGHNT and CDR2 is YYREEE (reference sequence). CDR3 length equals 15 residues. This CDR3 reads CASSLGLAGENEQFF. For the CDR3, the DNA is TGTGCCAGCAGCTTAGGACTAGCGGGCGAGAATGAGCAGTTCTTC.

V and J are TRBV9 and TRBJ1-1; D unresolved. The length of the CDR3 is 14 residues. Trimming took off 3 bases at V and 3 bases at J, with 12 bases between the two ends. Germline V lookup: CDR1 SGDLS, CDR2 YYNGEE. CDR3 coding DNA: TGTGCCAGCAGCGAGCGGTACGGGGACACTGAAGCTTTCTTT. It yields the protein CASSERYGDTEAFF.

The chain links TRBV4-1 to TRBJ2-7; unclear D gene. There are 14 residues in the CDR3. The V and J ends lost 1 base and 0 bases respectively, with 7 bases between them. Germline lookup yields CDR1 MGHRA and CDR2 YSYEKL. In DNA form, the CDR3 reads TGCGCCAGCAGCCAAGTCTCGAGCTCCTACGAGCAGTACTTC. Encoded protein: CASSQVSSSYEQYF.

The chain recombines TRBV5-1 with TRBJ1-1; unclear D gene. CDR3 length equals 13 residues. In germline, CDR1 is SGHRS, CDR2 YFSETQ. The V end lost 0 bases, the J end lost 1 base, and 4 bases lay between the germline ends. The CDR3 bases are TGCGCCAGCAGCTTGGCCTCGAACACTGAAGCTTTCTTT. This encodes CASSLASNTEAFF.

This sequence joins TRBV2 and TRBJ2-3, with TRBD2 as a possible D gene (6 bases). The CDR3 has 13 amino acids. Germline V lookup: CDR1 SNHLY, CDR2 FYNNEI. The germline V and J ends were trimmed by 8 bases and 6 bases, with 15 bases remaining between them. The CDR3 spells CASGTWSGDTQYF. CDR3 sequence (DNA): TGTGCCAGCGGGACTTGGTCAGGGGATACGCAGTATTTT. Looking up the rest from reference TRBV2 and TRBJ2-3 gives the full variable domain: EPEVTQTPSHQVTQMGQEVILRCVPISNHLYFYWYRQILGQKVEFLVSFYNNEISEKSEIFDDQFSVERPDGSNFTLKIRSTKLEDSAMYFCASGTWSGDTQYFGPGTRLTVL.

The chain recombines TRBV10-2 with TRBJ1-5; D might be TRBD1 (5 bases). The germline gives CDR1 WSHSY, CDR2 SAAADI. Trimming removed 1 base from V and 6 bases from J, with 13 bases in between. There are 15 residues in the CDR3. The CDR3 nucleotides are TGCGCCAGCAGTGAGTTTTTGCAGGGCGGTCAGCCCCAGCATTTT. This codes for CASSEFLQGGQPQHF.

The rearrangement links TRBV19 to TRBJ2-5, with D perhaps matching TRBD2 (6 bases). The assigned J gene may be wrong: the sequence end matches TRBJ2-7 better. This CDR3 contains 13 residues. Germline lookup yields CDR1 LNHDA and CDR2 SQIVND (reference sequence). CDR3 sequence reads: CASSSWAGTEQYF. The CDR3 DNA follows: TGTGCCAGTAGTAGCTGGGCGGGGACCGAGCAGTACTTC.

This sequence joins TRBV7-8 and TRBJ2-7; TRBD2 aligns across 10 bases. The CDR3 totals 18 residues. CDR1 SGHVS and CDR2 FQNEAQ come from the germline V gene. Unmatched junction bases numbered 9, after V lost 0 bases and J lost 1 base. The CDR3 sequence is CASSLAHNPSGRSYEQYF. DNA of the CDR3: TGTGCCAGCAGCTTAGCGCATAACCCTAGCGGGAGATCCTACGAGCAGTACTTC.

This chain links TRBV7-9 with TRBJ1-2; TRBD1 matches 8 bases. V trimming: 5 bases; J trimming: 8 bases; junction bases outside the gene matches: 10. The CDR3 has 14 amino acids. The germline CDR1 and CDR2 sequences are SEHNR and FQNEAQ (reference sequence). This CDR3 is CASSLDRGAAGYTF. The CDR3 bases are TGTGCCAGCAGCCTCGACAGGGGAGCAGCGGGCTACACCTTC. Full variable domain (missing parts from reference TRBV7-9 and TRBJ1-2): DTGVSQNPRHKITKRGQNVTFRCDPISEHNRLYWYRQTLGQGPEFLTYFQNEAQLEKSRLLSDRFSAERPKGSFSTLEIQRTEQGDSAMYLCASSLDRGAAGYTFGSGTRLTVV.

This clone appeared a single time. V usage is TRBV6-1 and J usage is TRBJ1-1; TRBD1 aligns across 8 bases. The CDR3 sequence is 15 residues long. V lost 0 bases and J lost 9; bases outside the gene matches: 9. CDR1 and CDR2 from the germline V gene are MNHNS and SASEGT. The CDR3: CASSEALDRGYQAFF. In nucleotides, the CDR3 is TGTGCCAGCAGTGAAGCTTTAGACAGGGGTTACCAAGCTTTCTTT.